This T cell receptor beta chain was recorded in a study of cytomegalovirus exposure and HLA in healthy donors. With 60 Vbeta and 13 Jbeta primers, the PCR was carried out. This table comes from immunoSEQ multiplex PCR, and its TCRdb copy is limited to in-frame clones, with some not included. The table records 180,000 or so clones, approximately 80% of them present only once. The CDR3 covers 14 residues. Trimming shortened V by 1 base and J by 5 bases, and 11 bases separated the two germline ends. Germline lookup yields CDR1 MGHRA and CDR2 YSYEKL. This clone was observed a few times. This chain joins TRBV4-1 and TRBJ2-5, with D unclear. Sequencing was done on a sample of PBMCs. The source is a girl between 10 and 17 years old in good health and CMV-seropositive. In DNA, the CDR3 is TGCGCCAGCAGCCAAGTTAGCCTCGAGGAGACCCAGTACTTC. Encoded protein: CASSQVSLEETQYF.